These T cell receptor beta chains were read from a single sample in a study of CD4 T cells in relation to SARS-CoV-2 and coronaviruses. Some clones are missing from TCRdb's copy, which holds only in-frame ones; the method was immunoSEQ multiplex PCR. The data show around 21,000 clones, with 66% seen just once and roughly 9.6% held by the top ten. Their antigens remain unidentified. Sequences were obtained from CD4+ T cells from PBMCs, cultured in vitro. These receptors originate from a human donor in good health. Each CDR3 is given with its conserved first and last residue. D genes are given only for firm matches. Part of the rows lack a size; the others show once, few, many or a class for expanded clones.

d_call	v_call	j_call	clone_size	cdr3_aa	cdr3_nt
.	TRBV6-2/TRBV6-3	TRBJ2-2	.	CASSYSGYTNTGELFF	TGTGCCAGCAGTTACTCAGGATACACGAACACCGGGGAGCTGTTTTTT
.	TRBV5-1	TRBJ2-5	.	CASSLEQANQETQYF	TGCGCCAGCAGCTTGGAACAGGCAAACCAAGAGACCCAGTACTTC
.	TRBV7-2	TRBJ1-3	few	CASSEGPAIYF	TGTGCCAGCAGCGAGGGACCGGCCATATATTTT
.	TRBV6-1	TRBJ1-5	few	CASSELGGNQPQHF	TGTGCCAGCAGTGAACTGGGGGGGAATCAGCCCCAGCATTTT
.	TRBV5-6	TRBJ2-7	few	CASSPIRAYEQYF	TGTGCCAGCAGCCCCATCAGGGCTTACGAGCAGTACTTC
.	TRBV9	TRBJ2-4	.	CASSAPSTNRAVSIQYF	TGTGCCAGCAGCGCCCCTAGTACGAACAGGGCTGTCTCCATTCAGTACTTC
TRBD1	TRBV4-1	TRBJ1-6	once	CASSKGQGEWSPLHF	TGCGCCAGCAGCAAGGGACAGGGGGAATGGTCACCCCTCCACTTT
.	TRBV5-6	TRBJ2-3	.	CASSWAGTDTQYF	TGTGCCAGCAGCTGGGCAGGGACAGATACGCAGTATTTT
TRBD2	TRBV4-1	TRBJ2-3	.	CASSHLTPTSGRVGTATQYF	TGCGCCAGCAGCCATTTAACCCCGACTAGCGGGAGGGTTGGGACGGCTACGCAGTATTTT
.	TRBV5-6	TRBJ2-2	.	CASSPEGSTGELFF	TGTGCCAGCAGCCCCGAGGGGTCCACCGGGGAGCTGTTTTTT
.	TRBV18	TRBJ1-2	.	CASSPPVQGGGGYTF	TGTGCCAGCTCACCACCAGTCCAGGGAGGTGGTGGCTACACCTTC
TRBD1	TRBV2	TRBJ2-5	.	CASSEDEPWTGSRETQYF	TGTGCCAGCAGTGAGGACGAGCCGTGGACAGGGTCACGGGAGACCCAGTACTTC
TRBD1	TRBV10-3	TRBJ2-1	few	CAISPRRDRWVF	TGTGCCATATCACCGCGTAGGGACAGATGGGTCTTC
TRBD2	TRBV7-2	TRBJ2-2	.	CASSLSGMGRESRTGELFF	TGTGCCAGCAGCTTAAGTGGGATGGGGCGGGAGTCCCGGACCGGGGAGCTGTTTTTT
.	TRBV2	TRBJ1-2	.	CASSETGFDGYTF	TGTGCCAGCAGTGAGACAGGCTTTGATGGCTACACCTTC
.	TRBV2	TRBJ2-5	.	CASSGNRGPQETQYF	TGTGCCAGCAGTGGGAACCGGGGGCCACAAGAGACCCAGTACTTC
TRBD1	TRBV18	TRBJ2-1	.	CASSPTGLHEQFF	TGTGCCAGCTCACCGACAGGGTTGCATGAGCAGTTCTTC
.	TRBV6-5	TRBJ2-4	.	CASSWTLAKNIQYF	TGTGCCAGCAGCTGGACACTAGCCAAAAACATTCAGTACTTC
.	TRBV18	TRBJ2-3	once	CASSPPVADTQYF	TGTGCCAGCTCACCACCAGTAGCAGATACGCAGTATTTT
TRBD2	TRBV7-2	TRBJ2-1	.	CASSPMAMGTSGRANEQFF	TGTGCCAGCAGCCCTATGGCCATGGGGACTAGCGGGAGGGCGAATGAGCAGTTCTTC
.	TRBV27	TRBJ2-2	.	CASSLRVIGELFF	TGTGCCAGCAGTCTCAGGGTTATCGGGGAGCTGTTTTTT
.	TRBV6-2/TRBV6-3	TRBJ2-7	.	CASSTGVQGISYEQYF	TGTGCCAGCAGTACTGGTGTGCAGGGGATCTCCTACGAGCAGTACTTC
.	TRBV5-6	TRBJ1-2	.	CASSFPEQTLNGYTF	TGTGCCAGCAGCTTCCCGGAACAGACTTTAAATGGCTACACCTTC
TRBD2	TRBV7-9	TRBJ2-5	.	CASSPGLALQETQYF	TGTGCCAGCAGCCCGGGACTAGCGCTCCAAGAGACCCAGTACTTC
.	TRBV12-5	TRBJ1-2	.	CASGPTENYGYTF	TGTGCTAGTGGCCCGACAGAAAACTATGGCTACACCTTC
.	TRBV10-3	TRBJ1-2	few	CAISESTLRDGYTF	TGTGCCATCAGTGAGTCGACTCTCAGGGATGGCTACACCTTC
.	TRBV7-2	TRBJ1-1	.	CASKQARSAEAFF	TGTGCCAGCAAACAGGCTCGTAGCGCTGAAGCTTTCTTT
TRBD1	TRBV2	TRBJ1-1	.	CASSINRGGTEAFF	TGTGCCAGCAGTATTAACAGGGGGGGGACTGAAGCTTTCTTT
.	TRBV5-8	TRBJ2-7	.	CASSYGSMEYRDEQYF	TGTGCCAGCAGCTATGGGTCAATGGAGTATCGGGACGAGCAGTACTTC
.	TRBV5-1	TRBJ1-6	.	CASSRTGLVSPLHF	TGCGCCAGCAGCAGAACAGGTCTAGTGTCACCCCTCCACTTT
.	TRBV7-8	TRBJ2-7	.	CASSSNRAPGWEQYF	TGTGCCAGCAGCAGCAACCGGGCCCCTGGTTGGGAGCAGTACTTC
.	TRBV4-2	TRBJ2-7	.	CASSSDSSYEQYF	TGTGCCAGCAGCTCGGACAGCTCCTACGAGCAGTACTTC
TRBD2	TRBV7-3	TRBJ2-1	.	CASSGTSGRAINEQFF	TGTGCCAGCAGCGGGACTAGCGGGAGGGCCATCAATGAGCAGTTCTTC
TRBD1	TRBV27	TRBJ1-6	few	CASSLSTGVPSPLHF	TGTGCCAGCAGTTTATCAACAGGGGTTCCTTCACCCCTCCACTTT
.	TRBV6-5	TRBJ2-3	.	CASSYRNPSTDTQYF	TGTGCCAGCAGCTATAGGAACCCTAGCACAGATACGCAGTATTTT
.	TRBV3-1/TRBV3-2	TRBJ2-1	.	CASRGTGLGNEQFF	TGTGCCAGCAGGGGGACCGGCCTTGGCAATGAGCAGTTCTTC
.	TRBV2	TRBJ2-5	few	CASKVAEQETQYF	TGTGCCAGCAAGGTGGCAGAACAAGAGACCCAGTACTTC
.	TRBV29-1	TRBJ1-2	.	CSVAWRDLYGYTF	TGCAGCGTAGCGTGGCGGGACCTCTATGGCTACACCTTC
TRBD1	TRBV12-5	TRBJ1-3	few	CASGLVQGVSGNTIYF	TGTGCTAGTGGTTTGGTTCAGGGGGTCTCTGGAAACACCATATATTTT
.	TRBV7-2	TRBJ2-3	.	CASSLGRSSTDTQYF	TGTGCCAGCAGCTTAGGGCGATCTAGCACAGATACGCAGTATTTT
TRBD1	TRBV5-4	TRBJ1-2	few	CASSPRDRGPNYGYTF	TGTGCCAGCAGCCCCCGGGACAGGGGGCCTAACTATGGCTACACCTTC
.	TRBV18	TRBJ2-7	once	CASSPVEYEQYF	TGTGCCAGCTCACCAGTGGAGTACGAGCAGTACTTC
.	TRBV30	TRBJ1-5	.	CAWSVRSNQPQHF	TGTGCCTGGAGTGTACGTAGCAATCAGCCCCAGCATTTT
.	TRBV9	TRBJ2-3	.	CASSVGVGGPDTQYF	TGTGCCAGCAGCGTAGGAGTGGGTGGACCAGATACGCAGTATTTT
.	TRBV11-2	TRBJ2-1	few	CASSLIQGTRNEQFF	TGTGCCAGCAGCTTAATACAGGGTACTCGGAATGAGCAGTTCTTC
.	TRBV13	TRBJ1-4	.	CASSSTGYYATNEKLFF	TGTGCCAGCAGCTCCACAGGGTATTATGCCACTAATGAAAAACTGTTTTTT
.	TRBV5-4	TRBJ1-2	.	CASSPSGFINYGYTF	TGTGCCAGCAGCCCCTCGGGATTTATCAACTATGGCTACACCTTC
.	TRBV3-1/TRBV3-2	TRBJ2-5	.	CASSQGVRRGETQYF	TGTGCCAGCAGCCAAGGGGTTCGAAGGGGGGAGACCCAGTACTTC
.	TRBV7-2	TRBJ2-1	.	CASSSPASYNEQFF	TGTGCCAGCAGCTCCCCAGCCTCCTACAATGAGCAGTTCTTC
.	TRBV7-9	TRBJ1-6	.	CASSPTLPGVGNSPLHF	TGTGCCAGCAGCCCAACTCTTCCAGGGGTAGGTAATTCACCCCTCCACTTT
.	TRBV6-5	TRBJ1-4	.	CASSYDGGMKKLFF	TGTGCCAGCAGTTACGATGGGGGGATGAAAAAACTGTTTTTT
.	TRBV7-7	TRBJ1-4	.	CASSRHWMYNEKLFF	TGTGCCAGCAGTCGCCACTGGATGTATAATGAAAAACTGTTTTTT
.	TRBV4-3	TRBJ1-2	.	CASSQDVGLGGYTF	TGCGCCAGCAGCCAAGATGTAGGCTTGGGTGGCTACACCTTC
.	TRBV7-8	TRBJ2-7	large	CASSSREGDYEQYF	TGTGCCAGCAGCTCCAGGGAAGGGGACTACGAGCAGTACTTC
.	TRBV2	TRBJ1-1	.	CASSEGWPGGTEAFF	TGTGCCAGCAGTGAAGGTTGGCCCGGTGGGACTGAAGCTTTCTTT
.	TRBV7-2	TRBJ1-1	.	CASSEMGRMNTEAFF	TGTGCCAGCAGCGAGATGGGACGGATGAACACTGAAGCTTTCTTT
.	TRBV30	TRBJ1-5	few	CAWSFRGDQPQHF	TGTGCCTGGAGTTTCAGGGGTGACCAGCCCCAGCATTTT
.	TRBV30	TRBJ2-5	.	CAWSYLGLRGETQYF	TGTGCCTGGAGCTACCTCGGCCTCCGGGGAGAGACCCAGTACTTC